This TCR beta chain was sequenced during a study of human T cells and chemical hapten exposure. The time point was: pre-sensitization, week 0. The treatment: therapeutic diphenylcyclopropenone sensitization with weekly scalp DPC. The V end was cut by 6 bases, the J end by 0 bases, with 14 bases between. From germline, CDR1 is SGHTA and CDR2 FQGNSA. The CDR3 contains 15 residues. As the library was built, unique molecular identifiers were attached to individual cDNA molecules. TCRdb reanalysed the RACE reads using MiXCR and keeps one entry per CDR3 protein. The sample has 40,000 or so distinct CDR3 sequences; more than 9% are singletons.

The source material was whole blood, sampled in connection with sensitization to the hapten diphenylcyclopropenone (DPC). The sequence was collected from a man younger than 40 with alopecia areata. Some clones in this sample may be carry-over from other donors' samples. This chain uses TRBV7-2 with TRBJ1-1; D is unclear. CDR3 in amino acids: CASSFRRAMNTEAFF. CDR3 bases: TGTGCCAGCAGTTTTAGGAGGGCGATGAACACTGAAGCTTTCTTT.